This TCR beta chain is from a study of blood T cell repertoires in COVID-19. Across the study: Samples of COVID-19 (acute and convalescent) were obtained from the United States, Italy and Spain.

Original processing methods: Scientists estimated how many nucleated cells there were by amplifying reference gene primers. Using immunoSEQ multiplex PCR, the repertoire was profiled, and TCRdb retains in-frame clones only, with some absent. V and J calls and clone size are given by that table; D and trimming were obtained from the DNA. The sample has roughly 120,000 clones, 65% to 85% seen once. Sequenced input: peripheral blood. The sequence was obtained from an older woman with acute or convalescent COVID-19.

The CDR3 here is CASRSSGEWETQYF. In nucleotides, the CDR3 is TGTGCCAGCAGATCTTCAGGGGAATGGGAGACCCAGTACTTC. The chain combines TRBV6-5 with TRBJ2-5, with D possibly TRBD1 on 6 matching bases. The CDR3 totals 14 residues. Germline V gives CDR1 MNHEY, CDR2 SVGAGI. Trimming removed 6 bases from V and 5 bases from J, with 16 bases in between.